This TCR beta chain emerged from a study of T-cell reconstitution after alpha-beta-depleted transplantation in children (dated by TCRdb to 2015 to 2016). Study-level background: T-cell immune reconstitution after TCRalphabeta/CD19-depleted allogeneic hematopoietic cell transplantation in children was quantitatively tracked in the study by means of TCR repertoire profiling.

Receptors were amplified or captured by PCR. Sequencing took place on an Illumina HiSeq 2500. To normalize quantification of the TCRbeta repertoire, the TCR libraries were built with molecular barcoding that relied on unique molecular identifiers. The raw public data were reprocessed by TCRdb itself: fastp quality trimming at Q25, MiXCR clonotype calling, in-frame beta chains only. Under each unique CDR3 protein, matching rows form one entry showing the most common genes and DNA. Across this sample there are some 490,000 distinct CDR3 sequences, with approximately 12% seen only once. The top ten clonotypes cover about 5.6% of the sample. In its sample, this clonotype was seen many times. The antigen it binds to is not known. Qualities for individual bases were not recorded, and no much larger clone is one base off. The germline V and J ends show losses of 7 bases and 6 bases respectively, and no gene match explains 10 bases of the junction. Reading from cysteine to phenylalanine, the CDR3 counts 14 amino acids. Only the CDR3 region is kept as DNA, spanning 42 bases read in frame from base 1.

Sample: PBMCs from the stem cell graft donor, taken from the stem cell graft. The receptor was derived from a human donor who donated a stem cell graft to a child with combined immunodeficiency. Recombination connected TRBV12-3 or TRBV12-4 to TRBJ2-7, and 9 junctional nucleotides match TRBD1. The CDR3 reads CASNPGTGFSEQYF. The DNA sequence reads TGTGCCAGCAACCCCGGGACAGGGTTCAGCGAGCAGTACTTC.